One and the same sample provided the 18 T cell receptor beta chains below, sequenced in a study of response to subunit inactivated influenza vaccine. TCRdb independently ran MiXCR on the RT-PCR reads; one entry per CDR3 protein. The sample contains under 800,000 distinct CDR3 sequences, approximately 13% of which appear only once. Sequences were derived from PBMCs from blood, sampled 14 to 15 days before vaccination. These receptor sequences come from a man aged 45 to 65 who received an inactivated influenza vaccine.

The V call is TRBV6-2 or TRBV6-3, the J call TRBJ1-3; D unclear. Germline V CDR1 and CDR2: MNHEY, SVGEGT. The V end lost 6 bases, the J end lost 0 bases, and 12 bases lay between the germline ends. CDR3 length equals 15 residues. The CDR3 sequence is CASSRAGSSGNTIYF. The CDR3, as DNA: TGTGCCAGCAGCCGGGCTGGGAGCTCTGGAAACACCATATATTTT.

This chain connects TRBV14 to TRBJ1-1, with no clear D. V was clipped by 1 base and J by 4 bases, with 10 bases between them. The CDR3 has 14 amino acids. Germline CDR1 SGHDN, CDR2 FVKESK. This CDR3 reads CASSQAGIGTEAFF. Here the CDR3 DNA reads TGTGCCAGCAGCCAAGCGGGAATAGGCACTGAAGCTTTCTTT.

CDR3 DNA: TGTGCCAGCAGCCCCTCGGGGGGCATTAATGAAAAACTGTTTTTT. It encodes CASSPSGGINEKLFF. The rearrangement uses TRBV7-2 and TRBJ1-4, with a possible D match to TRBD1 (6 bases). The CDR3 totals 15 residues. Looked up from germline, CDR1 is SGHTA and CDR2 is FQGNSA. Trimming cost V 5 bases and J 4 bases, with 14 bases left between them.

The CDR3 sequence: CASRRSTGNPYEQYF. For the CDR3, the DNA is TGTGCCAGCAGACGCTCAACAGGGAACCCCTACGAGCAGTACTTC. The chain has TRBV12-3 or TRBV12-4 and TRBJ2-7; possibly TRBD1 for D (6 bases). The V end lost 6 bases, the J end lost 2 bases, and 17 bases lay between the germline ends. There are 15 residues in the CDR3.

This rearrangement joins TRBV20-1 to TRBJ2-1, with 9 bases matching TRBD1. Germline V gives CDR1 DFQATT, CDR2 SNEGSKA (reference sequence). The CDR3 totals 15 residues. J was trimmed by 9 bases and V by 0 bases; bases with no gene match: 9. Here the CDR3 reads CSARDRQGVLGEQFF. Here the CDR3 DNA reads TGCAGTGCTAGAGACCGACAGGGGGTCCTTGGTGAGCAGTTCTTC.

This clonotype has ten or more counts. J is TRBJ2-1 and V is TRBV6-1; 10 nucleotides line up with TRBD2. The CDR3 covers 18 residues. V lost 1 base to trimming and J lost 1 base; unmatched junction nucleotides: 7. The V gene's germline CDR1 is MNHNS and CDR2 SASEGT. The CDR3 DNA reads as TGTGCCAGCAGTGAAGGGCTAGCGGGAGTCCCGTCCTACAATGAGCAGTTCTTC. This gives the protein CASSEGLAGVPSYNEQFF.

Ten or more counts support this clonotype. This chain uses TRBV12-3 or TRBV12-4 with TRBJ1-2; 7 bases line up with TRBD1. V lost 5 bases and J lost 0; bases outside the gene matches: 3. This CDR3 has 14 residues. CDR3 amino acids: CASSGTETNYGYTF. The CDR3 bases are TGTGCCAGCAGTGGGACAGAAACTAACTATGGCTACACCTTC.

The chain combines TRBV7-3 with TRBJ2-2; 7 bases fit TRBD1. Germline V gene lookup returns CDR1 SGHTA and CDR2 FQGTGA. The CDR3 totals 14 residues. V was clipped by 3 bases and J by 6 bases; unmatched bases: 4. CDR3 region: CASSLTGLAGELFF. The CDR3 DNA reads TGTGCCAGCAGCTTGACAGGGCTGGCCGGGGAGCTGTTTTTT.

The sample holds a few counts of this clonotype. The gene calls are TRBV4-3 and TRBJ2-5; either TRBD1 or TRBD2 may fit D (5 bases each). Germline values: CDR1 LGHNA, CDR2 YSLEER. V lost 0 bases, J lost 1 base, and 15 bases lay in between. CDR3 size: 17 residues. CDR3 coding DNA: TGCGCCAGCAGCCAAGATACGAGGGGAGCGGTCCAAGAGACCCAGTACTTC. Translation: CASSQDTRGAVQETQYF.

CDR3 nucleotides: TGTGCCAGCAGTTGGAGGGTCTATGGAAACACCATATATTTT. It encodes CASSWRVYGNTIYF. The chain combines TRBV12-3 or TRBV12-4 with TRBJ1-3, with unresolved D. With 4 bases removed from V and 3 bases from J, the gap between germline ends came to 10 bases. This CDR3 is built from 14 residues.

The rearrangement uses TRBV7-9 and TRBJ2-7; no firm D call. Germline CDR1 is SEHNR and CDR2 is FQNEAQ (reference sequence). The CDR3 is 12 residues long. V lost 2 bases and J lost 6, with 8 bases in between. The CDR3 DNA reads TGTGCCAGCAGCTTACCGTCGCTCGAGCAGTACTTC. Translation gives CASSLPSLEQYF.

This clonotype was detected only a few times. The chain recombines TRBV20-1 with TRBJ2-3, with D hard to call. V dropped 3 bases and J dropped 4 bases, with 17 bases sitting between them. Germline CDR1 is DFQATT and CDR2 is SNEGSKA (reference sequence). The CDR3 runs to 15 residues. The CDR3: CSASVAVAPPDTQYF. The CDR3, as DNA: TGCAGTGCTAGTGTCGCCGTGGCCCCTCCAGATACGCAGTATTTT.

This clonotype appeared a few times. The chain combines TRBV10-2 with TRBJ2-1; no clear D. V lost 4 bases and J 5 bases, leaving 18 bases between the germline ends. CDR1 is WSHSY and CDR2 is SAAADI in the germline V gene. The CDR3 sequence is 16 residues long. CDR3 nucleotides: TGCGCCAGCAGTGTTTTCCGACTGGCGCCCCACAATGAGCAGTTCTTC. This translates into CASSVFRLAPHNEQFF.

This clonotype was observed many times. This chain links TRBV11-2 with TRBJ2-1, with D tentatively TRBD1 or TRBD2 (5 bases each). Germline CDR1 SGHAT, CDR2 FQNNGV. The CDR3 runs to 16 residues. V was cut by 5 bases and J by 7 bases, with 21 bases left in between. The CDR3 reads CASSAPRGPPPNEQFF. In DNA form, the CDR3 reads TGTGCCAGCAGCGCACCTCGGGGACCACCTCCTAATGAGCAGTTCTTC.

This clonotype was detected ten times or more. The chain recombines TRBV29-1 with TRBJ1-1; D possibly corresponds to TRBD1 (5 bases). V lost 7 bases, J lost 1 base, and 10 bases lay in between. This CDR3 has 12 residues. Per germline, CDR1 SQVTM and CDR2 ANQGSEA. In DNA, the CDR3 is TGCAGCGGGGGACGGAGGAACACTGAAGCTTTCTTT. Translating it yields CSGGRRNTEAFF.

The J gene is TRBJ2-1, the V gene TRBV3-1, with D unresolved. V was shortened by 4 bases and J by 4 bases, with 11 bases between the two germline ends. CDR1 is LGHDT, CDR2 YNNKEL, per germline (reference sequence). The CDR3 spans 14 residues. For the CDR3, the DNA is TGTGCCAGCAGCCCCGGGCAGTTTTACAATGAGCAGTTCTTC. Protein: CASSPGQFYNEQFF.

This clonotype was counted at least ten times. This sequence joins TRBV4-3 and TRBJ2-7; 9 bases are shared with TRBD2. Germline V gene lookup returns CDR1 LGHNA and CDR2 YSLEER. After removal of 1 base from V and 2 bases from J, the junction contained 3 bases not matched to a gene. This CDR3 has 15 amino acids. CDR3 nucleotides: TGCGCCAGCAGCCAAGGTAGCGGGGGTACCTACGAGCAGTACTTC. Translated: CASSQGSGGTYEQYF.

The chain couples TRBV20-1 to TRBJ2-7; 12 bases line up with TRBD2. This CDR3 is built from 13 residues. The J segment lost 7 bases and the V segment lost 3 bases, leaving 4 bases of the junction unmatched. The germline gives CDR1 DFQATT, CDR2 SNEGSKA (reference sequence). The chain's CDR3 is CSASLAGGGEQYF. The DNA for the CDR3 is TGCAGTGCTAGTCTAGCGGGAGGGGGGGAGCAGTACTTC.